This T cell receptor beta chain was sequenced in a study of blood T cells in healthy people across ages. Then a second PCR, running roughly 6 to 12 cycles, was carried out with a sample-barcoded 5' primer and a J-beta primer mix. Each CDR3 protein is one row after TCRdb ran MiXCR on the 5' RACE reads. The sample has around 1,700,000 distinct CDR3 sequences; 28% are singletons. Samples each yielded at least 6 micrograms of total RNA. CDR1 and CDR2 (germline): DFQATT, SNEGSKA (reference sequence). The CDR3 runs 12 residues. The V end lost 7 bases, the J end lost 1 base, and 11 bases lay between the germline ends.

The clonotype was recovered from a woman aged 25 to 39 in good health. Sequenced sample: blood. The chain is built from TRBV20-1 and TRBJ2-7; tentatively, D is TRBD1 (5 bases). CDR3 in amino acids: CSVQGQSYEQYF. The CDR3 nucleotides read TGCAGTGTCCAGGGTCAGTCCTACGAGCAGTACTTC.